Below are 5 T cell receptor beta chains sequenced from a single sample in a study of blood T cell repertoires in COVID-19. TCRdb keeps only in-frame clones here, not all; method: immunoSEQ multiplex PCR. The sample yields under 300,000 clones, more than 75% seen once. Sequences were obtained from PBMCs or T cells enriched from blood (not recorded which). The receptors stem from a man aged 18 to 29 who had recovered from COVID-19.

This clone has just a few counts. The gene calls are TRBV12-3 or TRBV12-4 and TRBJ1-2, with 7 bases matching TRBD1. The CDR3 consists of 13 residues. The junction had 5 bases not matched to a gene; V was cut back by 6 bases and J by 4 bases. The CDR3 reads CASSSWTGYGYTF. The CDR3 bases are TGTGCCAGCAGCTCTTGGACAGGCTATGGCTACACCTTC.

This clone was counted only a few times. The gene calls are TRBV5-5 and TRBJ1-6, with D perhaps TRBD1 (6 bases). The CDR3 length is 15 residues. Germline CDR1 reads SGHKS; CDR2 reads YYEKEE (reference sequence). V dropped 4 bases and J dropped 8 bases, with 16 bases sitting between them. This chain's CDR3 is CASSVENREYSPLHF. The DNA for the CDR3 is TGTGCCAGCAGCGTAGAAAACAGGGAATATTCACCCCTCCACTTT.

This clone occurred a few times. V usage is TRBV19 and J usage is TRBJ2-4; D is ambiguous. V was clipped by 3 bases and J by 1 base, with 10 bases between them. Per the germline V gene, CDR1 is LNHDA and CDR2 is SQIVND (reference sequence). The length of the CDR3 is 15 residues. The CDR3 sequence: CASSIMSFAKNIQYF. Written as DNA, the CDR3 is TGTGCCAGTAGTATTATGAGTTTCGCCAAAAACATTCAGTACTTC.

This rearrangement joins TRBV7-2 to TRBJ2-1; 8 nucleotides agree with TRBD1. Unmatched junction bases numbered 8, after V lost 1 base and J lost 9 bases. This CDR3 is built from 15 residues. CDR1 is SGHTA, CDR2 FQGNSA, per germline. CDR3 sequence: CASSLVGQGATEQFF. In DNA form, the CDR3 reads TGTGCCAGCAGCTTAGTGGGGCAGGGGGCTACTGAGCAGTTCTTC.

The chain links TRBV7-6 to TRBJ2-3; D remains ambiguous. The germline V gene has CDR1 SGHVS and CDR2 FNYEAQ. V lost 1 base, J lost 4 bases, and 6 bases lay in between. The CDR3 contains 13 residues. CDR3 in DNA: TGTGCCAGCAGCTTAGAGGCGGCAGATACGCAGTATTTT. This translates into CASSLEAADTQYF.